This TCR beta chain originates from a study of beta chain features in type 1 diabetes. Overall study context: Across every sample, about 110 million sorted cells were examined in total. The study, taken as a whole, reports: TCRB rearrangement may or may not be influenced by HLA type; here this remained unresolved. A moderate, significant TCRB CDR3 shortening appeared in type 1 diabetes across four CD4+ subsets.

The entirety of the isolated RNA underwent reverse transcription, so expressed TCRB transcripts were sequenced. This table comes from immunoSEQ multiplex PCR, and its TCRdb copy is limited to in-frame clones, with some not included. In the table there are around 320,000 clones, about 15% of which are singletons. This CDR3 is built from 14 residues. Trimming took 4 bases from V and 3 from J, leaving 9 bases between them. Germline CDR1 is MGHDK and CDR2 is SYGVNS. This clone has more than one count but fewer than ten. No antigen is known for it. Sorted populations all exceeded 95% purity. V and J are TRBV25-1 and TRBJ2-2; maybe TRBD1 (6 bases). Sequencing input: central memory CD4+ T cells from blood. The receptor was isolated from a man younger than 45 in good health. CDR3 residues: CASSGGPYTGELFF. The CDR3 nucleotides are TGTGCCAGCAGTGGGGGGCCTTACACCGGGGAGCTGTTTTTT.